A selection of T cell receptor beta chains follows, all from one sample in a study of T cell responses to AZD1222 COVID-19 vaccine. Data came from immunoSEQ multiplex PCR; TCRdb stores just in-frame clones and leaves some out. The table has 75,000 to 85,000 clones, about 74% seen once. The material was peripheral blood, obtained 28 days after the second dose of the MenACWY control vaccine. The receptors shown here come from an adult who received the MenACWY meningococcal vaccine as a control. CDR3s include the opening cysteine and the closing phenylalanine or tryptophan. D genes are given only for firm matches.

>TRBJ1-4|NA|TRBV5-5
CASSLTVGGANEKLFF
>TRBJ1-5|NA|TRBV28
CASSWERSNQPQHF
>TRBJ1-4|TRBD1|TRBV6-6
CASSYEGTELFF
>TRBJ2-3|NA|TRBV29-1
CSVERTGTDTQYF
>TRBJ1-6|NA|TRBV5-6
CASSLGPSSYNSPLHF
>TRBJ2-1|NA|TRBV11-2
CASSPGVSNEQFF
>TRBJ1-2|NA|TRBV14
CASSQGFYGYTF
>TRBJ1-4|TRBD1|TRBV15
CATSRGGTANEKLFF
>TRBJ1-3|NA|TRBV4-3
CASSQTTAGNTIYF
>TRBJ1-1|NA|TRBV2
CASSPTTSNTEAFF
>TRBJ2-2|NA|TRBV3-1/TRBV3-2
CASSQQGLTRELFF
>TRBJ1-1|NA|TRBV19
CASQNTGYATEAFF
>TRBJ1-1|NA|TRBV3-1/TRBV3-2
CASSQQGYTEAFF
>TRBJ2-3|NA|TRBV4-3
CASSRTDPTDTQYF
>TRBJ2-3|NA|TRBV6-6
CATQTGTDTQYF